This T cell receptor beta chain was documented in a study of CD8 T cells in ankylosing spondylitis. Study results and caveats: Past studies reported some motif variants in reactive arthritis synovial fluid and blood. It was reported that disease-linked clones were significantly enriched in matched ankylosing spondylitis synovial fluid. What seemed typical of ankylosing spondylitis blood was a TCR beta motif built from eight highly homologous variants.

This clonotype showed up just a few times. The antigen is unknown. The V gene's germline CDR1 is SGDLS and CDR2 YYNGEE. This CDR3 has 14 amino acids. The V end lost 4 bases, the J end lost 8 bases, and 19 bases lay between the germline ends. With molecular barcodes, quantitative 5'-RACE was used to make the TCR beta libraries. Each CDR3 protein gets one entry after TCRdb re-called the 5' RACE reads with MiXCR. The data hold 270,000 or so distinct CDR3 sequences, with about 20% observed a single time. Sequencing input: blood, either unsorted or a sorted T cell fraction (not recorded which). The sequence was collected from a male donor with ankylosing spondylitis or in good health (not recorded which). The V call is TRBV9, the J call TRBJ2-7; no definite D call. CDR3 loop: CASSSRALEGQQYF. CDR3 DNA sequence: TGTGCCAGCAGCTCAAGGGCCCTCGAAGGGCAGCAGTACTTC.